This T cell receptor beta chain appears in the sequencing data of a study of patients and donors after allogeneic stem cell transplantation (dated by TCRdb to the early 2020s). The method was RT-PCR. These reads were obtained on a NextSeq 550. Through fastp at Q25 and MiXCR, TCRdb rebuilt clones from the public reads, retaining in-frame beta chains. All rows with the same CDR3 protein become a single entry with the most common DNA and genes. In all, the sample holds roughly 180,000 distinct CDR3 sequences, and roughly two fifths of those were seen once. The top ten clonotypes cover 33% of the sample. This clonotype is medium-sized (0.01 to 0.1%). The antigen this receptor binds is unknown. No qualities accompany the bases; no much larger clone lies one base away. The CDR3 goes from the cysteine to the phenylalanine over 16 residues. The sequence is cut down to CDR3 DNA, 48 bases in frame from base 1. The germline V gene (reference sequence) sets CDR1 to SEHNR and CDR2 to FQNEAQ. V is pared back by 7 bases and J by 2 bases, with 20 bases lying between the germline termini.

Sequenced sample: blood, either unsorted or a sorted T cell fraction (not recorded which). This receptor was taken from a human donor who was either an allogeneic HSCT recipient or a stem cell or donor lymphocyte infusion donor (not recorded which). It is not recorded whose cells these are; they may come from a transplant donor. The chain is made from TRBV7-9 and TRBJ1-1, and perhaps TRBD1 as D gene, on 5 matching bases. The nucleotide sequence reads as follows: TGTGCCAGCACTCCCCGGGCCGGGGGGGTCAACACTGAAGCTTTCTTT. This sequence encodes CASTPRAGGVNTEAFF.